The text below deals with one T cell receptor (beta chain). Its matching antigen is unknown. These data belong to a study of OX40 agonist ivuxolimab in advanced cancers. Whole-study context: Every 2 weeks, patients received ivuxolimab intravenously, dosed at 0.01 to 10 mg/kg.

Study-level findings and limits: The CD4+ and CD8+ T cells in the blood had expanded clonally by week 6 at 0.1 to 3.0 mg/kg.

Measured with immunoSEQ multiplex PCR; TCRdb has only the in-frame clones, and not every one. Altogether 50,000 to 70,000 clones are present, around 93% being singletons, with the ten largest covering about 0.44%. This clonotype was sampled from an adult with an advanced solid tumor such as melanoma, head and neck, liver or kidney cancer. The sequencing used CD4+ or CD8+ T cells sorted from blood, collected in a trial of the OX40 agonist ivuxolimab.

The CDR3 region is CASSVGGVAGGPRGEQYF. The CDR3 coding sequence is TGTGCCAGCAGTGTGGGGGGGGTAGCGGGAGGGCCTCGAGGGGAGCAGTACTTC. The V and J genes are TRBV6-1 and TRBJ2-7; 11 bases map to TRBD2. CDR1 is MNHNS and CDR2 is SASEGT in the germline V gene. The CDR3 loop spans 18 amino acids. V trimming: 4 bases; J trimming: 7 bases; junction bases outside the gene matches: 18.